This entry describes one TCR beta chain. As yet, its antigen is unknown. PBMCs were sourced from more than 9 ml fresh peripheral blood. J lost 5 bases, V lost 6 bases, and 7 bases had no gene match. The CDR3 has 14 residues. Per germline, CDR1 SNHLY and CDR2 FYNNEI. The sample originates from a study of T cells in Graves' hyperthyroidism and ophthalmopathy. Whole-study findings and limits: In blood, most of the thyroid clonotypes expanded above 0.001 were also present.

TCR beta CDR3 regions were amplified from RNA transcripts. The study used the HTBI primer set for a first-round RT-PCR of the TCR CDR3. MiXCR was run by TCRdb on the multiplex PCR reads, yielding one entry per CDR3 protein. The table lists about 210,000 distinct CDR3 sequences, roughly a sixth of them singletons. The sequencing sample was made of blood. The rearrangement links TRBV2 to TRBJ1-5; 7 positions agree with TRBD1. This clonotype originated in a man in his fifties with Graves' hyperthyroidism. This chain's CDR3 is CASSPDRSDQPQHF. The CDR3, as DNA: TGTGCCAGCAGCCCGGACAGGAGCGATCAGCCCCAGCATTTT. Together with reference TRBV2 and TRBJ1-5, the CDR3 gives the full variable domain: EPEVTQTPSHQVTQMGQEVILRCVPISNHLYFYWYRQILGQKVEFLVSFYNNEISEKSEIFDDQFSVERPDGSNFTLKIRSTKLEDSAMYFCASSPDRSDQPQHFGDGTRLSIL.